Listed below are T cell receptor beta chains from one sample, sequenced in a study of cytomegalovirus exposure and HLA in healthy donors. This table comes from immunoSEQ multiplex PCR, and its TCRdb copy is limited to in-frame clones, with some not included. The sample consists of 110,000 to 150,000 clones, 77% of them appearing once. Sequenced material: PBMCs. The receptors here all came from a female donor in good health and CMV-seronegative. CDR3s include the opening cysteine and the closing phenylalanine or tryptophan. For some rows the clone size is stated as once, few or many, or as a class when expanded; others skip it.

TRBV2 | . | CASSEDLAGLYNEQFF
TRBV5-4 | . | CASSLAFTYEQYF
TRBV5-8 | . | CASSLGGTGGARGGYTF
TRBV1 | . | CTSSQGESGAFF
TRBV10-1 | . | CASTEPGQGGTGELFF
TRBV28 | once | CASSAETGLSNQPQHF
TRBV6-5 | once | CASSTTGREAFF
TRBV11-1 | once | CASSTRDFGYGYTF
TRBV19 | . | CASSIEVELFF
TRBV30 | . | CAWSGQGNIQYF
TRBV14 | . | CASSQRTTLFYGYTF
TRBV9 | . | CASSPGRGRGQPQHF
TRBV13 | . | CASSRDREEGDTQYF
TRBV9 | . | CASSVGGAGVIRYTQYF
TRBV21-1 | . | CASSKPGPYGYTF
TRBV6-4 | once | CASDDRGGYGYTF
TRBV5-8 | . | CASSLGRVRTGELFF
TRBV19 | . | CASSPRTDRGSQEKLFF
TRBV2 | few | CASRETSDSNQPQHF
TRBV5-4 | . | CASSPPGGGTFQETQYF
TRBV20-1 | . | CSGTSGETQYF
TRBV27 | many | CASSLAGEKTQYF
TRBV18 | . | CASSPEQGVYQETQYF
TRBV20-1 | . | CSTRRGNTIYF
TRBV29-1 | . | CSVGGSSQPQHF
TRBV7-9 | . | CSSSYPVNMNTEAFF
TRBV10-3 | . | CAIKPGQGFGANVLTF
TRBV7-2 | . | CASSSGTRGGNEQFF
TRBV6-1 | . | CASSVGQYSNQPQHF
TRBV11-2 | . | CASSPHRDAETQYF
TRBV6-4 | . | CASSPRTATFSGANVLTF
TRBV18 | . | CASSPPNGAGGEYEQYF
TRBV5-1 | . | CASQGGWGQPNTEAFF
TRBV5-1 | . | CASSRTGREVETQYF
TRBV6-5 | . | CASRTQGIYEQYF
TRBV15 | once | CATSLGEIQGYGYTF
TRBV14 | once | CASSQGFGFTYEQYF
TRBV7-3 | . | CASSSGTSGNEQFF
TRBV4-2 | . | CASSPLQGAMDTQYF
TRBV6-1 | . | CASSILGTVDEQFF
TRBV30 | once | CAWSDRVNEQFF
TRBV2 | . | CASSGTGTSPLHF
TRBV6-5 | few | CASRQGTSRETQYF
TRBV28 | . | CASSWQDSVWPQHF
TRBV6-1 | . | CASSELPSAGGGYTF
TRBV10-1 | . | CASSDQGGGETQYF
TRBV19 | . | CASSRASGLSGYGYTF
TRBV5-1 | . | CASSLAAGQDYGYTF
TRBV18 | few | CASSLWVREGEAFF
TRBV5-1 | . | CASSQGTSGTSNTGELFF
TRBV6-5 | once | CASSYSIQGGYGYTF
TRBV5-1 | once | CATTPPANTGELFF